Listed here are 24 T cell receptor beta chains from one sample, sequenced in a study of blood T cell repertoires in COVID-19. Using immunoSEQ multiplex PCR, the repertoire was profiled, and TCRdb retains in-frame clones only, with some absent. The sample comprises some 200,000 clones, roughly nine tenths of which are singletons, and about 2.2% rests with the top ten. Sequenced input: peripheral blood. The origin of the receptors is a woman between 50 and 59 years old with acute or convalescent COVID-19.

This clone was seen more than once but under ten times. The rearrangement links TRBV4-1 to TRBJ1-3; D is unclear. The CDR3 contains 17 residues. Germline CDR1 reads MGHRA; CDR2 reads YSYEKL. V was clipped by 0 bases and J by 0 bases, with 12 bases between them. The CDR3 sequence is CASSQDPGLSSGNTIYF. In DNA, the CDR3 is TGCGCCAGCAGCCAAGATCCGGGTCTGAGCTCTGGAAACACCATATATTTT.

This chain links TRBV6-5 with TRBJ2-1; 10 bases align to TRBD1. V lost 2 bases, J lost 4 bases, and 2 bases stayed unmatched. The CDR3 totals 15 residues. CDR1 and CDR2 from the germline V gene are MNHEY and SVGAGI. DNA of the CDR3: TGTGCCAGCAGTTACGGGACAGGGGTTTACAATGAGCAGTTCTTC. Protein product: CASSYGTGVYNEQFF.

J is TRBJ2-3 and V is TRBV19; 8 positions agree with TRBD2. The germline CDR1 and CDR2 sequences are LNHDA and SQIVND (reference sequence). V shed 5 bases, J shed 5 bases, and the junction held 12 bases outside the gene matches. The CDR3 is 16 residues long. Here the CDR3 reads CASSLSGRTGGDTQYF. The DNA of the CDR3 is TGTGCCAGTAGTTTGAGCGGGAGAACTGGAGGAGATACGCAGTATTTT.

The gene calls are TRBV24-1 and TRBJ2-1, with 9 bases identical to TRBD2. This CDR3 is built from 14 residues. The germline CDR1 and CDR2 sequences are KGHDR and SFDVKD. V was clipped by 9 bases and J by 5 bases; unmatched bases: 7. Here the CDR3 reads CATRRGGANNEQFF. CDR3 coding DNA: TGTGCCACCCGCCGCGGGGGGGCCAACAATGAGCAGTTCTTC.

V gene TRBV5-1 combines with J gene TRBJ1-6, with 7 bases fitting TRBD1. Germline V gives CDR1 SGHRS, CDR2 YFSETQ. Trimming cost V 2 bases and J 6 bases; bases outside gene matches: 2. The CDR3 is 14 residues long. CDR3 residues: CASSFDRVNSPLHF. The DNA for the CDR3 is TGCGCCAGCAGCTTTGACAGGGTTAATTCACCCCTCCACTTT.

This chain joins TRBV5-6 and TRBJ1-2; 8 bases agree with TRBD1. The junction had 10 bases not matched to a gene; V was cut back by 5 bases and J by 4 bases. The germline V gene has CDR1 SGHDT and CDR2 YYEEEE. The CDR3 is 15 amino acids. CDR3 residues: CASSFDRGGAYGYTF. CDR3 nucleotide sequence: TGTGCCAGCAGTTTCGACAGGGGAGGAGCCTATGGCTACACCTTC.

V is TRBV5-1 and J is TRBJ1-1, with D perhaps TRBD1 (5 bases). CDR3 length: 12 amino acids. Between the trimmed V and J ends, which lost 6 bases and 5 bases, there was a span of 11 bases. Germline lookup yields CDR1 SGHRS and CDR2 YFSETQ. CDR3 DNA: TGCGCCAGCAAAGTCAGGGAAACTGAAGCTTTCTTT. It codes for CASKVRETEAFF. The entire variable domain, with the rest obtained from reference TRBV5-1 and TRBJ1-1, is as follows: KAGVTQTPRYLIKTRGQQVTLSCSPISGHRSVSWYQQTPGQGLQFLFEYFSETQRNKGNFPGRFSGRQFSNSRSEMNVSTLELGDSALYLCASKVRETEAFFGQGTRLTVV.

V usage is TRBV2 and J usage is TRBJ2-1; D gene ambiguous. Germline CDR1 SNHLY, CDR2 FYNNEI. Trimming removed 7 bases from V and 9 bases from J, with 10 bases in between. The CDR3 has 11 residues. In DNA, the CDR3 is TGTGCCAGCAAGAGGTCTCTTGAGCAGTTCTTC. This sequence encodes CASKRSLEQFF.

This chain links TRBV5-5 with TRBJ1-1, with 10 nucleotides matching TRBD1. The CDR3 is 17 amino acids. The V and J ends lost 3 bases and 2 bases, in that order; junction bases with no gene match: 10. Germline CDR1 SGHKS, CDR2 YYEKEE (reference sequence). CDR3 region: CASSSQRDRGRNTEAFF. The CDR3 DNA reads TGTGCCAGCAGCTCGCAAAGGGACAGGGGACGAAACACTGAAGCTTTCTTT.

The chain is built from TRBV28 and TRBJ1-4; D remains unclear. This CDR3 spans 15 amino acids. Trimming cost V 4 bases and J 3 bases, with 12 bases left between them. Germline V gives CDR1 MDHEN, CDR2 SYDVKM. The CDR3 here is CASSSTSTANEKLFF. CDR3 DNA: TGTGCCAGCAGTTCAACTTCAACGGCTAATGAAAAACTGTTTTTT.

This clone appeared a single time. V usage is TRBV27 and J usage is TRBJ1-1, with D possibly TRBD1 on 6 matching bases. Germline assignment: CDR1 MNHEY and CDR2 SMNVEV (reference sequence). V was shortened by 3 bases and J by 2 bases, with 10 bases between the two germline ends. The length of the CDR3 is 14 residues. The CDR3 DNA is TGTGCCAGCAGTTTGAGACAGGCTAACACTGAAGCTTTCTTT. Protein product: CASSLRQANTEAFF.

The chain has TRBV24-1 and TRBJ2-5; 7 nucleotides match TRBD2. This CDR3 has 13 residues. Germline CDR1 KGHDR, CDR2 SFDVKD. V gave up 7 bases and J gave up 5 bases; unmatched junction bases: 6. CDR3 bases: TGTGCCACCAGCCGGGGGGTTTCGGAGACCCAGTACTTC. Protein product: CATSRGVSETQYF.

The V gene is TRBV6-4, the J gene TRBJ1-2; 7 bases line up with TRBD1. The V segment lost 6 bases and the J segment 4 bases; nucleotides outside the gene matches: 5. Germline values: CDR1 MRHNA, CDR2 SNTAGT. This CDR3 is 13 amino acids long. The CDR3 bases are TGTGCCAGCAGCCGGGACAGTGGCTATGGCTACACCTTC. It is translated as CASSRDSGYGYTF.

This chain uses TRBV19 with TRBJ1-4; 12 positions agree with TRBD1. The CDR3 length is 18 residues. The V gene's germline CDR1 is LNHDA and CDR2 SQIVND (reference sequence). Trimming removed 5 bases from V and 3 bases from J; junction bases left unmatched: 10. The CDR3: CASSPLGTGGASNEKLFF. The CDR3 coding sequence is TGTGCCAGTAGTCCATTGGGGACAGGGGGCGCGTCTAATGAAAAACTGTTTTTT.

The chain uses TRBV4-3 and TRBJ2-1, with 13 bases identical to TRBD2. The ends lost 0 bases at V and 5 bases at J; junction bases unmatched: 4. The CDR3 covers 17 residues. From germline, CDR1 is LGHNA and CDR2 YSLEER. The CDR3 DNA reads TGCGCCAGCAGCCAAGAACTAGCGGGAGGGTCGGACAATGAGCAGTTCTTC. It codes for CASSQELAGGSDNEQFF.

With respect to this clone: The sample carries other DNA sequences with the same CDR3. The J gene is TRBJ2-2, the V gene TRBV6-2 or TRBV6-3; a possible D gene is TRBD1 (6 bases). Looked up from germline, CDR1 is MNHEY and CDR2 is SVGEGT. This CDR3 contains 13 residues. Trimming removed 6 bases at V and 4 bases at J, with 9 bases between. This chain's CDR3 is CASSPGVTGELFF. The CDR3 region has the DNA TGTGCCAGCAGCCCAGGGGTCACCGGGGAGCTGTTTTTT.

The chain combines TRBV11-2 with TRBJ1-5; possibly TRBD1 for D (5 bases). The V and J ends lost 5 bases and 4 bases respectively, with 15 bases between them. CDR1 is SGHAT, CDR2 FQNNGV, per germline. CDR3 length: 15 amino acids. The DNA for the CDR3 is TGTGCCAGCAGCATTCAGGGTAAAGGAAATCAGCCCCAGCATTTT. This codes for CASSIQGKGNQPQHF.

The rearrangement links TRBV5-1 to TRBJ1-1; D perhaps matches TRBD1 (6 bases). The CDR3 extends over 14 amino acids. Germline V CDR1 and CDR2: SGHRS, YFSETQ. The V gene lost 4 bases and the J gene lost 1 base, with 11 bases spanning the gap. The CDR3 region is CASSDQGWNTEAFF. DNA of the CDR3: TGCGCCAGCAGCGACCAGGGGTGGAACACTGAAGCTTTCTTT. Full variable domain (rest looked up from reference TRBV5-1 and TRBJ1-1): KAGVTQTPRYLIKTRGQQVTLSCSPISGHRSVSWYQQTPGQGLQFLFEYFSETQRNKGNFPGRFSGRQFSNSRSEMNVSTLELGDSALYLCASSDQGWNTEAFFGQGTRLTVV.

This chain links TRBV5-4 with TRBJ2-7; the match to TRBD2 covers 7 bases. The CDR3 is made up of 15 amino acids. Germline V lookup: CDR1 SGHNT, CDR2 YYREEE (reference sequence). With 0 bases clipped from V and 6 bases from J, the junction kept 9 bases outside the gene matches. Written as DNA, the CDR3 is TGTGCCAGCAGCTTGGATGGTGCGGGAGCTTCCGAGCAGTACTTC. This translates into CASSLDGAGASEQYF.

The V gene is TRBV5-4, the J gene TRBJ2-3, with 10 bases matching TRBD2. CDR1 is SGHNT, CDR2 YYREEE, per germline (reference sequence). The CDR3 contains 15 residues. V lost 4 bases to trimming and J lost 6 bases; unmatched junction nucleotides: 8. Here the CDR3 reads CASSRRAGGRDTQYF. In DNA, the CDR3 is TGTGCCAGCAGCCGTCGAGCGGGAGGGCGGGATACGCAGTATTTT.

This rearrangement joins TRBV7-8 to TRBJ1-2; no clear D. Between the trimmed V and J ends, which lost 0 bases and 4 bases, there was a span of 12 bases. Germline V gives CDR1 SGHVS, CDR2 FQNEAQ. The CDR3 spans 15 residues. CDR3: CASSLAHSEGYGYTF. CDR3 bases: TGTGCCAGCAGCTTAGCGCACAGTGAGGGCTATGGCTACACCTTC. Full variable domain (outside the CDR3, taken from reference TRBV7-8 and TRBJ1-2): GAGVSQSPRYKVAKRGQDVALRCDPISGHVSLFWYQQALGQGPEFLTYFQNEAQLDKSGLPSDRFFAERPEGSVSTLKIQRTQQEDSAVYLCASSLAHSEGYGYTFGSGTRLTVV.

This clone was counted a few times. J is TRBJ1-1 and V is TRBV11-3, with 7 bases that match TRBD1. The V segment lost 1 base and the J segment 3 bases; nucleotides outside the gene matches: 5. Germline V gene data show CDR1 as SGHNT and CDR2 as YENEEA. This CDR3 is 15 amino acids long. The CDR3 region is CASSLVAGGYTEAFF. The CDR3 DNA follows: TGTGCCAGCAGCTTAGTGGCAGGGGGGTACACTGAAGCTTTCTTT.

The chain links TRBV2 to TRBJ1-5; D might be TRBD1 (6 bases). V dropped 8 bases and J dropped 1 base, with 21 bases sitting between them. The CDR3 sequence is 17 residues long. From germline, CDR1 is SNHLY and CDR2 FYNNEI. The CDR3 is CASQGREGRLSNQPQHF. In DNA form, the CDR3 reads TGTGCCAGCCAGGGGAGAGAGGGGCGGTTGAGCAATCAGCCCCAGCATTTT.

The chain is built from TRBV5-4 and TRBJ2-7, with D perhaps TRBD1 (6 bases). Germline V gene data show CDR1 as SGHNT and CDR2 as YYREEE (reference sequence). This CDR3 comprises 15 residues. V dropped 5 bases and J dropped 2 bases, with 17 bases sitting between them. CDR3 nucleotide sequence: TGTGCCAGCAGACCTTCCCCGGGACAAACCTACGAGCAGTACTTC. Encoded protein: CASRPSPGQTYEQYF.